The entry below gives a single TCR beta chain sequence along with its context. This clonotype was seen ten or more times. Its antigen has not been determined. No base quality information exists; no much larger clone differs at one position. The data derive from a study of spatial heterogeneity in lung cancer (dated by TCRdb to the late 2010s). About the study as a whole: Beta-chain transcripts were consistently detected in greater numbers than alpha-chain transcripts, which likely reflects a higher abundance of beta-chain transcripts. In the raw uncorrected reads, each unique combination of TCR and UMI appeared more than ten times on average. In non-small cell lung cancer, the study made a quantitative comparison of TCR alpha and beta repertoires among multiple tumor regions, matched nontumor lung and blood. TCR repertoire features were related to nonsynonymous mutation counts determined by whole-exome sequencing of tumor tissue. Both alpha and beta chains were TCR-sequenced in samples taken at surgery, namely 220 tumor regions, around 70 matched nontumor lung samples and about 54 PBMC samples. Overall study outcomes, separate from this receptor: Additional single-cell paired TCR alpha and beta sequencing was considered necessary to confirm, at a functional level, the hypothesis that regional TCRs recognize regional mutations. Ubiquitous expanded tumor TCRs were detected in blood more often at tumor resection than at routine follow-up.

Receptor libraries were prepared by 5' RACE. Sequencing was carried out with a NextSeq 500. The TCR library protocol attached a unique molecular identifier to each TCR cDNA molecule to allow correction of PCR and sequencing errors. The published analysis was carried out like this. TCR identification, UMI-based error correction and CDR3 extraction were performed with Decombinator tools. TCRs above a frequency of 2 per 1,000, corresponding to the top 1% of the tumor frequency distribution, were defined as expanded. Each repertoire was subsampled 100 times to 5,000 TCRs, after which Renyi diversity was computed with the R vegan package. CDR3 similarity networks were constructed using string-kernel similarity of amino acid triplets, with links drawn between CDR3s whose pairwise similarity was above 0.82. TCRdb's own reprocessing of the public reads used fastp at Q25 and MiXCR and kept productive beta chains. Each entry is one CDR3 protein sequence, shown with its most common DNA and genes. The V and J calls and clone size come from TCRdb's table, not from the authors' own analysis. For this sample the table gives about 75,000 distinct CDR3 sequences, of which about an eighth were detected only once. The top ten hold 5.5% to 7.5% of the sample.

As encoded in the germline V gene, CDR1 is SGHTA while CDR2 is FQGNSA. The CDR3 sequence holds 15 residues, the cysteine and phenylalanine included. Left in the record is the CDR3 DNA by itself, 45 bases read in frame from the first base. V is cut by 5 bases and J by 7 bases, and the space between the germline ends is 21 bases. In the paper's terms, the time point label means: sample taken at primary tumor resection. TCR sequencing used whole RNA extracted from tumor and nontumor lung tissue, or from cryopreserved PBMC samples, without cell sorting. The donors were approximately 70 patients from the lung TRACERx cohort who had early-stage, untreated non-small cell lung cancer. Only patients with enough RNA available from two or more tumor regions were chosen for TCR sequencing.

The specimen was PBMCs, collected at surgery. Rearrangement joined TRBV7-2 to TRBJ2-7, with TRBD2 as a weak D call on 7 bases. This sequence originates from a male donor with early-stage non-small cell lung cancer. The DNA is TGTGCCAGCAGCCCAGTAGGGGGGGCGTTCTATGAGCAGTACTTC. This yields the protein CASSPVGGAFYEQYF.